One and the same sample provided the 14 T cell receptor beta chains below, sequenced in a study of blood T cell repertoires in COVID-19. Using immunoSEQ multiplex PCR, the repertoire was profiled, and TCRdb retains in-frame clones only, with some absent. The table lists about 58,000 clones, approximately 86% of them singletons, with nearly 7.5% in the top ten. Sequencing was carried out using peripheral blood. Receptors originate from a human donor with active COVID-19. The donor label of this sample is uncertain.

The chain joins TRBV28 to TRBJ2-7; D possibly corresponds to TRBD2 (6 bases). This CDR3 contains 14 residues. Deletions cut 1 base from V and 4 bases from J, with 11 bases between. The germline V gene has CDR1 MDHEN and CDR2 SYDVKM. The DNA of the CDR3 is TGTGCCAGCAGTTTATTAGGGGCGGGATACGAGCAGTACTTC. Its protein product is CASSLLGAGYEQYF.

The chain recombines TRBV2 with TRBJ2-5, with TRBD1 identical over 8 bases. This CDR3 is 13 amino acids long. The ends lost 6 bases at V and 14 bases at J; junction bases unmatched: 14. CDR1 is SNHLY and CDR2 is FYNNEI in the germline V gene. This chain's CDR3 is CASRASPVGQGYF. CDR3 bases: TGTGCCAGCAGGGCCTCCCCTGTCGGACAGGGTTACTTC.

In nucleotides, the CDR3 is TGTGCCAGCAGCCGAACGACAGGGGCCACTGAAGCTTTCTTT. The encoded protein is CASSRTTGATEAFF. The chain carries TRBV5-4 and TRBJ1-1; 8 bases are a match to TRBD1. This CDR3 region has 14 residues. Unmatched junction bases numbered 6, after V lost 4 bases and J lost 4 bases. Germline V lookup: CDR1 SGHNT, CDR2 YYREEE (reference sequence).

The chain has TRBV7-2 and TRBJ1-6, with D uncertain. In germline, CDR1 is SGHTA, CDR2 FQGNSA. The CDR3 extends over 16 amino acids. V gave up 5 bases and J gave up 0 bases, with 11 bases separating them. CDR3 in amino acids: CASSPSRSSYNSPLHF. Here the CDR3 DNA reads TGTGCCAGCAGCCCCAGTAGGAGCTCCTATAATTCACCCCTCCACTTT.

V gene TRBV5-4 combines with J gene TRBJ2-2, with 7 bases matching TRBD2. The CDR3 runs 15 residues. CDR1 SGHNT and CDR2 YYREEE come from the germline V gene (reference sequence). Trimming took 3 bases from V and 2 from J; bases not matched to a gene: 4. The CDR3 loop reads CASSSKRDNTGELFF. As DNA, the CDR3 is TGTGCCAGCAGCTCTAAGCGGGATAACACCGGGGAGCTGTTTTTT.

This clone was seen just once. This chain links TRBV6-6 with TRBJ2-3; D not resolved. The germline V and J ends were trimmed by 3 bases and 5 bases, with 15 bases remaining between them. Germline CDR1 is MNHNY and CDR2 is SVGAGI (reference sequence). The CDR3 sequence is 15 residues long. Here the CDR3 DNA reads TGTGCCAGCAGTTATGAGGCTAGAATTATAGATACGCAGTATTTT. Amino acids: CASSYEARIIDTQYF.

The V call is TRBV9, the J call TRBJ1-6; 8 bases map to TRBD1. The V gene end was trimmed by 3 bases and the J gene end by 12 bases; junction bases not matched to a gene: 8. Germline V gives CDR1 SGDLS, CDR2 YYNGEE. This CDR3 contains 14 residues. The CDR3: CASSGEGTGLPLHF. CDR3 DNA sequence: TGTGCCAGCAGCGGCGAAGGGACAGGACTACCCCTCCACTTT.

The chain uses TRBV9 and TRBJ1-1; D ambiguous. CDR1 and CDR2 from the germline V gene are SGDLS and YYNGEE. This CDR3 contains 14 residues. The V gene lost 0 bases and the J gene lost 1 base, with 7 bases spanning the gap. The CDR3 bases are TGTGCCAGCAGCGTAGTACCAGGGAACACTGAAGCTTTCTTT. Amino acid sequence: CASSVVPGNTEAFF.

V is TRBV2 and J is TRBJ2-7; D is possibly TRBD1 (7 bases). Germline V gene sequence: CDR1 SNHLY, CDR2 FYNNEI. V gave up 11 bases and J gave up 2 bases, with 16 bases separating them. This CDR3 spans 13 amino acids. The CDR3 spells CARSRGVTYEQYF. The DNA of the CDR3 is TGTGCCCGTAGCAGGGGGGTAACCTACGAGCAGTACTTC.

CDR3 sequence (DNA): TGTGCCAGTAGCCCCCTAGCGGGAGGTTACGAGCAGTACTTC. This encodes CASSPLAGGYEQYF. This chain joins TRBV19 and TRBJ2-7; 11 bases line up with TRBD2. This CDR3 has 14 amino acids. With 6 bases clipped from V and 4 bases from J, the junction kept 5 bases outside the gene matches. Germline loops: CDR1 LNHDA, CDR2 SQIVND (reference sequence).

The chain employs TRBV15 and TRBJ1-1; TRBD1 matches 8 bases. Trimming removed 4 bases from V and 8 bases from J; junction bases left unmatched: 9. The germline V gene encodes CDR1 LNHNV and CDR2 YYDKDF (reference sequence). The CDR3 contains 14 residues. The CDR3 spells CATSKRDRHWEAFF. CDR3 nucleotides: TGTGCCACCAGCAAGAGGGACAGGCACTGGGAAGCTTTCTTT.

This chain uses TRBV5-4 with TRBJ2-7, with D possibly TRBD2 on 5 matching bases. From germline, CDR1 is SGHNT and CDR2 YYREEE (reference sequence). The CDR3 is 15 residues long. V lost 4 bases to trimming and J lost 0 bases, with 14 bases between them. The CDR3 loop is CASSEELDPSYEQYF. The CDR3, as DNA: TGTGCCAGCAGCGAGGAACTAGACCCCTCCTACGAGCAGTACTTC.

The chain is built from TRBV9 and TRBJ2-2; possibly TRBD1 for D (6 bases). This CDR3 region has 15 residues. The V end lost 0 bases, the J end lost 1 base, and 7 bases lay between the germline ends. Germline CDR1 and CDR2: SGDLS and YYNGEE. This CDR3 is CASSVVQGNTGELFF. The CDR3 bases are TGTGCCAGCAGCGTAGTACAGGGGAACACCGGGGAGCTGTTTTTT.

The chain's CDR3 is CAWAQDRYNYGYTF. CDR3 coding DNA: TGTGCCTGGGCCCAGGACAGATACAACTATGGCTACACCTTC. The chain uses TRBV30 and TRBJ1-2; possible D gene TRBD1, 6 bases. The CDR3 sequence is 14 residues long. Germline V gene lookup returns CDR1 GTSNPN and CDR2 SVGIG (reference sequence). Trimming took off 5 bases at V and 2 bases at J, with 15 bases between the two ends.